The 25 T cell receptor beta chains in this list originate from one sample, sequenced in a study of blood T cell repertoires in COVID-19. Using immunoSEQ multiplex PCR, the repertoire was profiled, and TCRdb retains in-frame clones only, with some absent. The table shows approximately 390,000 clones, with about 87% occurring only once. The source material was PBMCs or T cells enriched from blood (not recorded which). The source is a woman between 45 and 60 years old who had recovered from COVID-19.

The chain links TRBV4-1 to TRBJ1-4; TRBD1 aligns across 7 bases. The CDR3 spans 15 residues. V gave up 6 bases and J gave up 3 bases; unmatched junction bases: 7. Germline assignment: CDR1 MGHRA and CDR2 YSYEKL. CDR3 region: CASRTPGTANEKLFF. CDR3 in DNA: TGCGCCAGCAGAACTCCCGGGACAGCTAATGAAAAACTGTTTTTT.

The chain joins TRBV5-1 to TRBJ2-1, with 10 bases lining up with TRBD1. The CDR3 sequence is 15 residues long. Looked up from germline, CDR1 is SGHRS and CDR2 is YFSETQ. Trimming removed 2 bases from V and 6 bases from J; junction bases left unmatched: 5. For the CDR3, the DNA is TGCGCCAGCAGCTTTGAGGGACAGGGGATCAATGAGCAGTTCTTC. Its translation is CASSFEGQGINEQFF.

This sequence joins TRBV7-2 and TRBJ1-2, with a weak D call TRBD1 (5 bases). Germline V CDR1 and CDR2: SGHTA, FQGNSA. V lost 2 bases and J 7 bases, leaving 14 bases between the germline ends. The CDR3 contains 14 residues. The DNA of the CDR3 is TGTGCCAGCAGCTTAATTCCTGGGGCACTTGGCTACACCTTC. Its translation: CASSLIPGALGYTF.

The V call is TRBV24-1, the J call TRBJ1-2; tentatively, D is TRBD1 (5 bases). CDR1 and CDR2 (germline): KGHDR, SFDVKD. The length of the CDR3 is 16 residues. V was clipped by 3 bases and J by 3 bases, with 16 bases between them. The CDR3: CATSDTGLRGHYGYTF. The CDR3 bases are TGTGCCACCAGTGATACGGGACTCCGCGGCCACTATGGCTACACCTTC.

V gene TRBV5-1 combines with J gene TRBJ1-5; maybe TRBD1 (5 bases). Germline V gene sequence: CDR1 SGHRS, CDR2 YFSETQ. This CDR3 has 14 residues. V was trimmed by 4 bases and J by 4 bases, leaving 12 bases between them. The CDR3, as DNA: TGCGCCAGCAGCCCCGGGGGAGAAAATCAGCCCCAGCATTTT. Protein: CASSPGGENQPQHF. Variable domain in full (rest from reference TRBV5-1 and TRBJ1-5): KAGVTQTPRYLIKTRGQQVTLSCSPISGHRSVSWYQQTPGQGLQFLFEYFSETQRNKGNFPGRFSGRQFSNSRSEMNVSTLELGDSALYLCASSPGGENQPQHFGDGTRLSIL.

V gene TRBV5-1 combines with J gene TRBJ2-1; TRBD2 might be the D (7 bases). V lost 0 bases and J 2 bases, leaving 12 bases between the germline ends. CDR3 size: 16 residues. Germline V gene data show CDR1 as SGHRS and CDR2 as YFSETQ. CDR3 amino acids: CASSLVRGGPYNEQFF. In DNA, the CDR3 is TGCGCCAGCAGCTTGGTAAGGGGGGGGCCCTACAATGAGCAGTTCTTC.

The chain combines TRBV12-5 with TRBJ2-7; the D gene is possibly TRBD1 (6 bases). CDR3 length equals 14 residues. Germline CDR1 is LGHNT and CDR2 is FRNRAP. Deletions cut 5 bases from V and 2 bases from J, with 13 bases between. The CDR3 sequence: CASGAPDRAYEQYF. CDR3 nucleotides: TGTGCTAGTGGTGCCCCGGACAGAGCCTACGAGCAGTACTTC.

CDR3 coding DNA: TGTGCCAGCAGTCCCAGACAGGATAGCAATCAGCCCCAGCATTTT. As protein: CASSPRQDSNQPQHF. The chain uses TRBV11-3 and TRBJ1-5; maybe TRBD1 (6 bases). With 6 bases removed from V and 0 bases from J, the gap between germline ends came to 12 bases. The CDR3 covers 15 residues. Germline V CDR1 and CDR2: SGHNT, YENEEA.

V is TRBV11-1 and J is TRBJ2-7; D possibly corresponds to TRBD1 (6 bases). V lost 3 bases to trimming and J lost 1 base, with 13 bases between them. Germline values: CDR1 SGHAT, CDR2 FQDESV (reference sequence). This CDR3 has 15 residues. The CDR3 DNA sequence: TGTGCCAGCAGCTTTGGGTCAGGGGAGTCCTACGAGCAGTACTTC. Residues: CASSFGSGESYEQYF.

This rearrangement joins TRBV11-2 to TRBJ1-4; TRBD1 matches 7 bases. Germline CDR1 is SGHAT and CDR2 is FQNNGV. The V and J ends lost 4 bases and 7 bases, in that order; junction bases with no gene match: 6. The CDR3 runs to 14 residues. This CDR3 reads CASSWGTAFEKLFF. DNA of the CDR3: TGTGCCAGCAGCTGGGGGACAGCCTTTGAAAAACTGTTTTTT. Supplemented by reference TRBV11-2 and TRBJ1-4, the full variable domain reads EAGVAQSPRYKIIEKRQSVAFWCNPISGHATLYWYQQILGQGPKLLIQFQNNGVVDDSQLPKDRFSAERLKGVDSTLKIQPAKLEDSAVYLCASSWGTAFEKLFFGSGTQLSVL.

The V call is TRBV4-3, the J call TRBJ2-2; D perhaps matches TRBD1 (5 bases). Germline CDR1 and CDR2: LGHNA and YSLEER. This CDR3 has 14 amino acids. Trimming took off 3 bases at V and 6 bases at J, with 11 bases between the two ends. CDR3 protein: CASSHDDSPGELFF. The CDR3, as DNA: TGCGCCAGCAGCCACGACGACAGCCCCGGGGAGCTGTTTTTT.

The chain carries TRBV7-3 and TRBJ1-5; D is unresolved. CDR1 is SGHTA, CDR2 FQGTGA, per germline. The V gene lost 6 bases and the J gene lost 12 bases, with 12 bases spanning the gap. The CDR3 totals 11 residues. CDR3 sequence reads: CASSKSGLQHF. For the CDR3, the DNA is TGTGCCAGCAGTAAAAGTGGCCTCCAGCATTTT. The complete variable domain, with remaining parts taken from reference TRBV7-3 and TRBJ1-5, reads GAGVSQTPSNKVTEKGKYVELRCDPISGHTALYWYRQSLGQGPEFLIYFQGTGAADDSGLPNDRFFAVRPEGSVSTLKIQRTERGDSAVYLCASSKSGLQHFGDGTRLSIL.

V and J are TRBV12-3 or TRBV12-4 and TRBJ1-5; D call uncertain. The CDR3 runs 13 residues. Deletions cut 6 bases from V and 4 bases from J, with 10 bases between. Here the CDR3 DNA reads TGTGCCAGCAGACGAGGGTGGAATCAGCCCCAGCATTTT. Amino acids: CASRRGWNQPQHF.

The chain has TRBV9 and TRBJ1-2; D call uncertain. Germline V gives CDR1 SGDLS, CDR2 YYNGEE. Trimming stripped 0 bases from V and 0 bases from J, with 9 bases between. This CDR3 contains 15 residues. The DNA for the CDR3 is TGTGCCAGCAGCGTAGCTGCAGTTACTAACTATGGCTACACCTTC. It specifies CASSVAAVTNYGYTF.

The CDR3 nucleotides are TGTGCCAGCACGACAGGTTATAACTATGGCTACACCTTC. This translates into CASTTGYNYGYTF. This chain links TRBV2 with TRBJ1-2; a weak D match, TRBD1 (6 bases). CDR3 length: 13 residues. V lost 7 bases, J lost 1 base, and 10 bases lay in between. Germline V CDR1 and CDR2: SNHLY, FYNNEI.

This clone was seen a handful of times. This chain joins TRBV3-1 (or the pseudogene TRBV3-2) and TRBJ2-7, with a possible D match to TRBD2 (6 bases). Trimming left V 4 bases short and J 4 bases short, with 14 bases between. The CDR3 loop spans 14 amino acids. Germline V gene data show CDR1 as LGHDT and CDR2 as YNNKEL (reference sequence). The CDR3 sequence: CASSLGPGRYEQYF. The CDR3 bases are TGTGCCAGCAGCCTTGGCCCAGGGAGGTACGAGCAGTACTTC.

The rearrangement uses TRBV5-1 and TRBJ2-3; D call uncertain. The CDR3 totals 12 residues. Between the trimmed V and J ends, which lost 2 bases and 3 bases, there was a span of 4 bases. Germline CDR1 reads SGHRS; CDR2 reads YFSETQ. CDR3 region: CASSLATDTQYF. As DNA, the CDR3 is TGCGCCAGCAGCTTAGCTACAGATACGCAGTATTTT.

V usage is TRBV2 and J usage is TRBJ1-2, with TRBD1 identical over 8 bases. V dropped 7 bases and J dropped 5; count of bases not matched to a gene: 12. The length of the CDR3 is 15 residues. The V gene's germline CDR1 is SNHLY and CDR2 FYNNEI. The CDR3 is CASTFPRTGRYGYTF. As DNA, the CDR3 is TGTGCCAGCACTTTTCCTCGGACAGGGCGGTATGGCTACACCTTC.

The genes are TRBV5-1 and TRBJ2-7, with D perhaps TRBD2 (6 bases). The ends were cut back, 5 bases at V and 6 bases at J, with 18 bases in the middle. Germline CDR1 SGHRS, CDR2 YFSETQ. This CDR3 has 14 amino acids. CDR3 region: CASRMGGEVGEQYF. CDR3 nucleotides: TGCGCCAGCAGAATGGGGGGAGAAGTGGGCGAGCAGTACTTC.

This chain uses TRBV12-3 or TRBV12-4 with TRBJ1-1; the match to TRBD1 covers 8 bases. The length of the CDR3 is 13 residues. V shed 5 bases, J shed 7 bases, and the junction held 6 bases outside the gene matches. CDR3 coding DNA: TGTGCCAGCAGTCCGTCAGGGGGCCGTGAAGCTTTCTTT. It specifies CASSPSGGREAFF.

This clone appeared a few times. The rearrangement uses TRBV5-1 and TRBJ1-5; D uncertain. Trimming cost V 0 bases and J 9 bases, with 16 bases left between them. Germline lookup yields CDR1 SGHRS and CDR2 YFSETQ. This CDR3 comprises 15 residues. CDR3 in DNA: TGCGCCAGCAGCTTGGAGGGAACCGGGAGATCGCCCCAGCATTTT. Translation gives CASSLEGTGRSPQHF.

V and J are TRBV19 and TRBJ2-2; weak D call: TRBD1 (5 bases). V lost 10 bases to trimming and J lost 4 bases, with 10 bases between them. Germline assignment: CDR1 LNHDA and CDR2 SQIVND (reference sequence). The CDR3 loop spans 12 amino acids. CDR3 residues: CATSRGTGELFF. The CDR3 bases are TGTGCCACCAGTAGGGGCACCGGGGAGCTGTTTTTT.

This chain uses TRBV5-1 with TRBJ1-2; D ambiguous. The V gene lost 0 bases and the J gene lost 0 bases, with 9 bases spanning the gap. The CDR3 totals 15 residues. CDR1 and CDR2 (germline): SGHRS, YFSETQ. CDR3 bases: TGCGCCAGCAGCTTGGGTGGAGTAACTAACTATGGCTACACCTTC. Translation gives CASSLGGVTNYGYTF.

The chain couples TRBV7-2 to TRBJ2-7; 8 bases fit TRBD2. V lost 5 bases, J lost 2 bases, and 5 bases stayed unmatched. Germline V gene sequence: CDR1 SGHTA, CDR2 FQGNSA. CDR3 length: 14 amino acids. CDR3 protein: CASSGPGLAYEQYF. CDR3 DNA sequence: TGTGCCAGCAGCGGACCGGGACTAGCCTACGAGCAGTACTTC.

Details on this clone: Other DNA sequences in the same sample also yield this CDR3. V is TRBV5-1 and J is TRBJ2-1; no clear D. Deletions cut 3 bases from V and 5 bases from J, with 3 bases between. The CDR3 totals 11 residues. Germline CDR1 is SGHRS and CDR2 is YFSETQ. For the CDR3, the DNA is TGCGCCAGCAGCTCGGACAATGAGCAGTTCTTC. Translating gives CASSSDNEQFF.